The T cell receptor (beta chain) described here comes from a study of blood T cell repertoires in COVID-19. Study background: Donors in the United States, Italy and Spain gave samples during acute or convalescent COVID-19. In each case, the material was cDNA or gDNA derived from T cells, B-cell-depleted T cells, or PBMCs.

In the original analysis: Estimates of nucleated cell counts were drawn from the amplification of reference gene primers. Sequencing used immunoSEQ multiplex PCR; TCRdb keeps in-frame clones, though not all of them. For V, J and clone size, that table is used; D and trimming come from the DNA. This sample has approximately 94,000 clones, with just under 85% found just once. This clonotype was obtained from a man aged 45 to 65 with active or convalescent COVID-19. Material: peripheral blood.

The CDR3 sequence: CASSQEQGVTPLHF. The CDR3 nucleotides read TGCGCCAGCAGCCAAGAACAGGGAGTCACACCCCTCCACTTT. This chain joins TRBV4-1 and TRBJ1-6; a weak D match, TRBD1 (6 bases). V lost 0 bases and J 11 bases, leaving 11 bases between the germline ends. This CDR3 is built from 14 residues. Germline loops: CDR1 MGHRA, CDR2 YSYEKL.